This T cell receptor (beta chain) was found in a study of blood T cell repertoires in COVID-19. The V end was cut by 2 bases, the J end by 4 bases, with 8 bases between. CDR1 is SEHNR, CDR2 FQNEAQ, per germline (reference sequence). CDR3 length: 14 amino acids. The table came from immunoSEQ multiplex PCR; TCRdb's copy has only in-frame clones and leaves some out. The profile shows a few hundred thousand clones, 88% of them singletons. This receptor was obtained from a woman younger than 45 with COVID-19, enrolled during active disease. Sequences were obtained from peripheral blood. The V call is TRBV7-9, the J call TRBJ1-4; D is undetermined. CDR3 region: CASSLLGVNEKLFF. The CDR3, as DNA: TGTGCCAGCAGCTTATTGGGCGTTAATGAAAAACTGTTTTTT.